A selection of T cell receptor beta chains follows, all from one sample in a study of T-cell memory formation after mild COVID-19. TCRdb called the 5' RACE reads again in MiXCR, with one record for every CDR3 protein. In the table there are 200,000 to 300,000 distinct CDR3 sequences, 16% of which are singletons. Source material: PBMCs or a T cell subset sorted from them (not recorded which). The source of these receptors is a man younger than 35 who had mild COVID-19 (a few samples of this study predate the infection). Cell type and time point are not known. CDR3s include the opening cysteine and the closing phenylalanine or tryptophan. D genes are given only for firm matches. Size values are once, few and many counts, or a class for expanded clones, and some rows have none.

v_call: TRBV29-1; j_call: TRBJ2-2; clone_size: many; d_call: NA; cdr3_nt: TGCAGCGTTAAATATCACACAGACGGGGAGCTGTTTTTT; cdr3_aa: CSVKYHTDGELFF
v_call: TRBV6-1; j_call: TRBJ2-1; clone_size: NA; d_call: NA; cdr3_nt: TGTGCCACCTCCGGGCTGTGGTTACAGGGCCTCAATGAGCAGTTCTTC; cdr3_aa: CATSGLWLQGLNEQFF
v_call: TRBV18; j_call: TRBJ2-7; clone_size: NA; d_call: NA; cdr3_nt: TGTGCCAGCTCACCAGATTCCGAGGTCGAGCAGTACTTC; cdr3_aa: CASSPDSEVEQYF
v_call: TRBV27; j_call: TRBJ2-7; clone_size: NA; d_call: TRBD1; cdr3_nt: TGTGCCAGCAGCTCCGGACAGGAGCCCTACGAGCAGTACTTC; cdr3_aa: CASSSGQEPYEQYF
v_call: TRBV2; j_call: TRBJ2-7; clone_size: NA; d_call: NA; cdr3_nt: TGTGCCAGCAGGGGGGATGTATACGAGCAGTACTTC; cdr3_aa: CASRGDVYEQYF
v_call: TRBV20-1; j_call: TRBJ2-7; clone_size: few; d_call: TRBD2; cdr3_nt: TGCAGTGCTAGGGGGACTAGCGGGACCCCCTACGAGCAGTACTTC; cdr3_aa: CSARGTSGTPYEQYF
v_call: TRBV6-5; j_call: TRBJ2-3; clone_size: many; d_call: NA; cdr3_nt: TGTGCCAGCGGCGGCGCAACCTCGGCAGATACGCAGTATTTT; cdr3_aa: CASGGATSADTQYF
v_call: TRBV4-2; j_call: TRBJ2-1; clone_size: few; d_call: TRBD2; cdr3_nt: TGTGCCAGCAGCCAAGTCTCAGGCGGGGGGGCCCCCAATGAGCAGTTCTTC; cdr3_aa: CASSQVSGGGAPNEQFF
v_call: TRBV4-1; j_call: TRBJ2-1; clone_size: many; d_call: NA; cdr3_nt: TGCGCCAGCAGCCAAGGTGGGGGAGAGCAGTTCTTC; cdr3_aa: CASSQGGGEQFF
v_call: TRBV7-2; j_call: TRBJ2-1; clone_size: few; d_call: TRBD1; cdr3_nt: TGTGCCAGCAGCTTAGGGGACAGGGTTAGAAATGAGCAGTTCTTC; cdr3_aa: CASSLGDRVRNEQFF
v_call: TRBV7-6; j_call: TRBJ2-7; clone_size: few; d_call: TRBD1; cdr3_nt: TGTGCCAGCAGCCCGAAGACAGGGATCAATGCCTACGAGCAGTACTTC; cdr3_aa: CASSPKTGINAYEQYF
v_call: TRBV7-2; j_call: TRBJ2-7; clone_size: NA; d_call: TRBD1; cdr3_nt: TGTGCCAGCAGCTACCCGGGGACAGCCTACGAGCAGTACTTC; cdr3_aa: CASSYPGTAYEQYF
v_call: TRBV6-5; j_call: TRBJ1-5; clone_size: NA; d_call: TRBD1; cdr3_nt: TGTGCCAGCAGCAGGGGGGGTCAGCCCCAGCATTTT; cdr3_aa: CASSRGGQPQHF
v_call: TRBV28; j_call: TRBJ1-2; clone_size: few; d_call: TRBD1; cdr3_nt: TGTGCCAGCAGGAGAACGAGGGACAGGGGCCCCGACTATGGCTACACCTTC; cdr3_aa: CASRRTRDRGPDYGYTF
v_call: TRBV5-1; j_call: TRBJ1-1; clone_size: few; d_call: NA; cdr3_nt: TGCGCCAGCAGCGGGGAATTAGGGACTGAAGCTTTCTTT; cdr3_aa: CASSGELGTEAFF
v_call: TRBV20-1; j_call: TRBJ2-3; clone_size: few; d_call: TRBD2; cdr3_nt: TGCAGTGCTAGAGCCGGGGGGGTCACAGATACGCAGTATTTT; cdr3_aa: CSARAGGVTDTQYF
v_call: TRBV10-1; j_call: TRBJ2-2; clone_size: few; d_call: TRBD1; cdr3_nt: TGCGCCAGCAGTGGTCCACAGGGGTCCGGGGAGCTGTTTTTT; cdr3_aa: CASSGPQGSGELFF
v_call: TRBV7-2; j_call: TRBJ2-3; clone_size: many; d_call: NA; cdr3_nt: TGTGCCAGCAGCCAATCCGGGGTAGATACGCAGTATTTT; cdr3_aa: CASSQSGVDTQYF
v_call: TRBV7-2; j_call: TRBJ1-2; clone_size: many; d_call: NA; cdr3_nt: TGTGCCAGCAGCTTTGGGGGGAACTATGGCTACACCTTC; cdr3_aa: CASSFGGNYGYTF
v_call: TRBV9; j_call: TRBJ1-2; clone_size: NA; d_call: TRBD1; cdr3_nt: TGTGCCAGCAGCGTGGAGGGGGCTGACTATGGCTACACCTTC; cdr3_aa: CASSVEGADYGYTF
v_call: TRBV10-3; j_call: TRBJ1-6; clone_size: few; d_call: NA; cdr3_nt: TGTGCCATCAGTGAAATAGGCTGGAATTCACCCCTCCACTTT; cdr3_aa: CAISEIGWNSPLHF
v_call: TRBV4-1; j_call: TRBJ2-1; clone_size: many; d_call: TRBD2; cdr3_nt: TGCGCCAGCAGCCAAGGGTGGGGAAGCGGGGGGGCCCATGAGCAGTTCTTC; cdr3_aa: CASSQGWGSGGAHEQFF
v_call: TRBV27; j_call: TRBJ1-2; clone_size: few; d_call: NA; cdr3_nt: TGTGCCAGCAGTTTAGACCCCAGGGTCTATGGCTACACCTTC; cdr3_aa: CASSLDPRVYGYTF
v_call: TRBV5-6; j_call: TRBJ2-4; clone_size: many; d_call: NA; cdr3_nt: TGTGCCAGCAGCTTCCAGTATCTAGCCAAAAACATTCAGTACTTC; cdr3_aa: CASSFQYLAKNIQYF
v_call: TRBV29-1; j_call: TRBJ2-1; clone_size: NA; d_call: TRBD2; cdr3_nt: TGCAGCGGGAATCCGGGACTAGAAGTTGAGCAGTTCTTC; cdr3_aa: CSGNPGLEVEQFF
v_call: TRBV5-1; j_call: TRBJ1-1; clone_size: NA; d_call: TRBD1; cdr3_nt: TGCGCCAGCAGCTTAGACGGACAGGCAGAAGCTTTCTTT; cdr3_aa: CASSLDGQAEAFF
v_call: TRBV12-3/TRBV12-4; j_call: TRBJ2-6; clone_size: few; d_call: NA; cdr3_nt: TGTGCCAGCAGTTTGGGTTGGGGGACTGGGGCCAACGTCCTGACTTTC; cdr3_aa: CASSLGWGTGANVLTF
v_call: TRBV7-9; j_call: TRBJ2-3; clone_size: NA; d_call: NA; cdr3_nt: TGTGCCAGCAGAGGGACCGAACGATCGGTGGATACGCAGTATTTT; cdr3_aa: CASRGTERSVDTQYF
v_call: TRBV4-2; j_call: TRBJ2-2; clone_size: many; d_call: NA; cdr3_nt: TGTGCCAGCAGCCCACGCGAAGGAGTGAACACCGGGGAGCTGTTTTTT; cdr3_aa: CASSPREGVNTGELFF